This T cell receptor beta chain was documented in a study of patients and donors after allogeneic stem cell transplantation. CDR1 is MNHEY, CDR2 SMNVEV, per germline (reference sequence). This CDR3 contains 15 residues. Trimming took 0 bases from V and 4 from J, leaving 11 bases between them. TCRdb used MiXCR to reprocess the RT-PCR reads, holding one entry per CDR3 protein. This sample has 920,000 or so distinct CDR3 sequences, with roughly 17% found just once. This TCR derives from a human donor who was either an allogeneic HSCT recipient or a stem cell or donor lymphocyte infusion donor (not recorded which). It is not recorded whose cells these are; they may come from a transplant donor. The chain recombines TRBV27 with TRBJ2-3; TRBD2 is a possible D gene (5 bases). Sequenced input: blood, either unsorted or a sorted T cell fraction (not recorded which). This chain's CDR3 is CASSLSSERADTQYF. In DNA, the CDR3 is TGTGCCAGCAGTTTATCTTCGGAGAGGGCAGATACGCAGTATTTT.